This T cell receptor (beta chain) emerged from a study of T cell changes during pregnancy in multiple sclerosis. Libraries were prepared by immunoSEQ multiplex PCR; TCRdb keeps only in-frame clonotypes and omits some of them. Of tens of thousands of clones detected, around 90% appear once; the ten largest clones hold around 1.8%. Looked up from germline, CDR1 is SGHRS and CDR2 is YFSETQ. V gave up 4 bases and J gave up 5 bases; unmatched junction bases: 12. This CDR3 spans 15 amino acids. The chain joins TRBV5-1 to TRBJ2-7; 7 positions agree with TRBD1. The sequenced sample was peripheral blood, obtained in the first trimester of pregnancy. The source is a female donor in good health, enrolled as a control in a pregnancy study. Here the CDR3 DNA reads TGCGCCAGCAGCCAGAGGGGTGACAGGGTCGACGAGCAGTACTTC. It yields the protein CASSQRGDRVDEQYF.